This T cell receptor beta chain was found in a study of OX40 agonist ivuxolimab in advanced cancers. Overall study findings and caveats: Individuals who were partial responders at 0.1-3.0 mg/kg had clonal expansion that ranked among the lowest.

Remarks on this clone: What it recognizes is unknown.

The table came from immunoSEQ multiplex PCR; TCRdb's copy has only in-frame clones and leaves some out. The sample has some 11,000 clones; just under 75% are singletons. The clonotype was recovered from an adult with an advanced solid tumor such as melanoma, head and neck, liver or kidney cancer. This material consisted of CD4+ or CD8+ T cells sorted from blood, taken in a trial of the OX40 agonist ivuxolimab.

DNA for the CDR3: TGTGCCAGCAGTTTCGAGGGAGACCTCACAGATACGCAGTATTTT. Its protein product is CASSFEGDLTDTQYF. This chain joins TRBV28 and TRBJ2-3; weak D call: TRBD2 (5 bases). Germline V gene lookup returns CDR1 MDHEN and CDR2 SYDVKM. With 3 bases removed from V and 2 bases from J, the gap between germline ends came to 12 bases. CDR3 length: 15 amino acids.